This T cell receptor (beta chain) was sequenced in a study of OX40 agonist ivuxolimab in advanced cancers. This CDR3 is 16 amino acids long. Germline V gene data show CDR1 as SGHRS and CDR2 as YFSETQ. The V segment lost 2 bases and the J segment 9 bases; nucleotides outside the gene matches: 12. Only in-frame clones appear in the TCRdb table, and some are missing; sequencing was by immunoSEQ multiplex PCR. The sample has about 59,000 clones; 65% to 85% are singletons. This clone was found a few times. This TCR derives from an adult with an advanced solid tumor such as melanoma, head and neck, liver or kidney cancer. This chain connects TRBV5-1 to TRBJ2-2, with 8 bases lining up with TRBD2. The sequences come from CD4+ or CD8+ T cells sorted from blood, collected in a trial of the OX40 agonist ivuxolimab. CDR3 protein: CASSFGSGSTTRELFF. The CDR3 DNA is TGCGCCAGCAGCTTTGGGAGCGGGAGTACTACCCGGGAGCTGTTTTTT.